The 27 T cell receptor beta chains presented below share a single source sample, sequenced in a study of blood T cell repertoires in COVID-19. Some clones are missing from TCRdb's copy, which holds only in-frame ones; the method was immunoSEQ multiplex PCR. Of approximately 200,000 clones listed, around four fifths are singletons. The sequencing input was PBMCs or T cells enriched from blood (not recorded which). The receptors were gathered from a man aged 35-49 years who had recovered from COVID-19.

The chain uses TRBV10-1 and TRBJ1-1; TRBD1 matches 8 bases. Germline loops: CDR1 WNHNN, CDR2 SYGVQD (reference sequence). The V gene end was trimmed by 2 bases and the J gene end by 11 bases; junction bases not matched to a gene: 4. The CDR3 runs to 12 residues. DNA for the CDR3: TGCGCCAGCAGTGAGGGGGACAGGTTGGCTTTCTTT. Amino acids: CASSEGDRLAFF.

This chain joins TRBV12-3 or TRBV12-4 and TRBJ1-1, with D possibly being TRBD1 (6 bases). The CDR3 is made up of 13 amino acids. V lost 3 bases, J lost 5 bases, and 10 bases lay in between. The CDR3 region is CASSFGQTTEAFF. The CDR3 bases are TGTGCCAGCAGTTTCGGACAGACAACTGAAGCTTTCTTT.

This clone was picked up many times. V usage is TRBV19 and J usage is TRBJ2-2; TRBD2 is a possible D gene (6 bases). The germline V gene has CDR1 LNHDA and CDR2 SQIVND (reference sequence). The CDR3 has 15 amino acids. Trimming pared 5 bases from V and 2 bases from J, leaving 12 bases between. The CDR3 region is CASSPGLYNTGELFF. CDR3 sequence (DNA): TGTGCCAGTAGTCCGGGACTCTACAACACCGGGGAGCTGTTTTTT.

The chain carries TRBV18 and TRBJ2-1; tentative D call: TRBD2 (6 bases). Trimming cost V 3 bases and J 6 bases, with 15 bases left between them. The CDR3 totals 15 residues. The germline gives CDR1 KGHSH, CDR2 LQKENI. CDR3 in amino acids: CASSPPGTPVNEQFF. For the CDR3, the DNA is TGTGCCAGCTCACCGCCCGGGACTCCGGTCAATGAGCAGTTCTTC.

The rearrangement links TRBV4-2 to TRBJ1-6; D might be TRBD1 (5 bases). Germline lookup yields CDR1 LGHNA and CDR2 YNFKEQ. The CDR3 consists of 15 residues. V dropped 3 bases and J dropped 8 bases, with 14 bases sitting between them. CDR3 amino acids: CASSHQYGGDSPLHF. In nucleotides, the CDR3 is TGTGCCAGCAGCCATCAGTACGGGGGGGATTCACCCCTCCACTTT.

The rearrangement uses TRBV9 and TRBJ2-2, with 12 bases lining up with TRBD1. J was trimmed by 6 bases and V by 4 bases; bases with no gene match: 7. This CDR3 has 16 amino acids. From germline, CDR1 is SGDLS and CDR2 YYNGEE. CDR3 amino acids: CASSPPGQGASGELFF. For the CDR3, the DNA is TGTGCCAGCAGCCCTCCGGGACAGGGGGCCTCCGGGGAGCTGTTTTTT. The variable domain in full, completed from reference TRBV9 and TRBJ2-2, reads DSGVTQTPKHLITATGQRVTLRCSPRSGDLSVYWYQQSLDQGLQFLIQYYNGEERAKGNILERFSAQQFPDLHSELNLSSLELGDSALYFCASSPPGQGASGELFFGEGSRLTVL.

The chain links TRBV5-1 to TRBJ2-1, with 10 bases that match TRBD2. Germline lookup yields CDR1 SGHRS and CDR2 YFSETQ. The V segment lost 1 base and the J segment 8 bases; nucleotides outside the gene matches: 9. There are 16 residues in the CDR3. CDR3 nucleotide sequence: TGCGCCAGCAGCTTGTCCCCGGGACTAGCGAATGATGAGCAGTTCTTC. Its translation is CASSLSPGLANDEQFF.

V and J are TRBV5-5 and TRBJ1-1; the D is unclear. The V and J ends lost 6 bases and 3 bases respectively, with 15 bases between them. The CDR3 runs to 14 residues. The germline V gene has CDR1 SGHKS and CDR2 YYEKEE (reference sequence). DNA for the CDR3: TGTGCCAGCACGCCCCCGGACGGGGACACTGAAGCTTTCTTT. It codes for CASTPPDGDTEAFF.

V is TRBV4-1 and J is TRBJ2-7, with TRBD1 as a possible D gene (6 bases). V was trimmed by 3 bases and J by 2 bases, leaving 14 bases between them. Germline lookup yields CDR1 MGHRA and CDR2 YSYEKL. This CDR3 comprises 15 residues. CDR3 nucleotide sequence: TGCGCCAGCAGCCAGGGGCAGGGGAGCCCCTACGAGCAGTACTTC. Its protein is CASSQGQGSPYEQYF.

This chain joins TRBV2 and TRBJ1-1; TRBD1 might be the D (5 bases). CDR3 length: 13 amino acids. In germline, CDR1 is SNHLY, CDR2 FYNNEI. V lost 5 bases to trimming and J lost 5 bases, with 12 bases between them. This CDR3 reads CASSNGPGTEAFF. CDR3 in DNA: TGTGCCAGCAGTAATGGACCAGGGACTGAAGCTTTCTTT.

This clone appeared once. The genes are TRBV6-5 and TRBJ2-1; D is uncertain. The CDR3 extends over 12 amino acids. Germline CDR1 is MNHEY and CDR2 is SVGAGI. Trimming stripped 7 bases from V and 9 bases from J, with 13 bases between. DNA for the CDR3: TGTGCCAGCATGGTGGCAGGTGGTGAGCAGTTCTTC. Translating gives CASMVAGGEQFF.

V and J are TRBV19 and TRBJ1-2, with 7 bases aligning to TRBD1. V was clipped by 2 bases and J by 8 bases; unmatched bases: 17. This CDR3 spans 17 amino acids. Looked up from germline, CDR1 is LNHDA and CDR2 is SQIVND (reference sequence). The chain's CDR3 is CASSINVATGSSAGYTF. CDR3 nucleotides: TGTGCCAGTAGTATAAACGTGGCGACAGGGTCATCTGCCGGCTACACCTTC.

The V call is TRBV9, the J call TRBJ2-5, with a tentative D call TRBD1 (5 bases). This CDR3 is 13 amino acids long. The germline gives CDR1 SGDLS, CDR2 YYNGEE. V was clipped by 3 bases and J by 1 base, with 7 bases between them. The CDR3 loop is CASSGGPQETQYF. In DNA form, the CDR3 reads TGTGCCAGCAGCGGGGGCCCCCAAGAGACCCAGTACTTC. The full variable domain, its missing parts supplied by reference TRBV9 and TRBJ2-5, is DSGVTQTPKHLITATGQRVTLRCSPRSGDLSVYWYQQSLDQGLQFLIQYYNGEERAKGNILERFSAQQFPDLHSELNLSSLELGDSALYFCASSGGPQETQYFGPGTRLLVL.

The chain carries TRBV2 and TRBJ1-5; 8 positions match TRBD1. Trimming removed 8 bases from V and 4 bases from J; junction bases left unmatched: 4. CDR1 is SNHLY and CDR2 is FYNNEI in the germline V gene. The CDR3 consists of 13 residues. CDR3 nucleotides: TGTGCCAGCGAGAGACAGGGGAATCAGCCCCAGCATTTT. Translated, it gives CASERQGNQPQHF. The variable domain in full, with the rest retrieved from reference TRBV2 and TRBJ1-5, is EPEVTQTPSHQVTQMGQEVILRCVPISNHLYFYWYRQILGQKVEFLVSFYNNEISEKSEIFDDQFSVERPDGSNFTLKIRSTKLEDSAMYFCASERQGNQPQHFGDGTRLSIL.

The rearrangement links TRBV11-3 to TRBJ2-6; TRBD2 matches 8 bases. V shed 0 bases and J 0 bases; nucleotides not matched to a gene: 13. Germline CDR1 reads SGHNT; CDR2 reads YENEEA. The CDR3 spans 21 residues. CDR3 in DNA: TGTGCCAGCAGCTTAGAGGTGGGGTTTGCGGGAGGCCCCTCTGGGGCCAACGTCCTGACTTTC. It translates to CASSLEVGFAGGPSGANVLTF. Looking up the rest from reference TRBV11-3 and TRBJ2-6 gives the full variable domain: EAGVVQSPRYKIIEKKQPVAFWCNPISGHNTLYWYLQNLGQGPELLIRYENEEAVDDSQLPKDRFSAERLKGVDSTLKIQPAELGDSAVYLCASSLEVGFAGGPSGANVLTFGAGSRLTVL.

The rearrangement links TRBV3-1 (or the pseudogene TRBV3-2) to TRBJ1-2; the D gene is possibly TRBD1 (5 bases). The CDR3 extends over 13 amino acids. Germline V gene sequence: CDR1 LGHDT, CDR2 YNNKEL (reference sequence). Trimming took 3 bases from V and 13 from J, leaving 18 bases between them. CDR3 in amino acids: CASSQARGGVRTF. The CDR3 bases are TGTGCCAGCAGCCAGGCAAGGGGTGGAGTTCGCACCTTC.

The CDR3 DNA sequence: TGTGCCAGCAGACTAGTACAGGGGGGCGAGACCCAGTACTTC. This codes for CASRLVQGGETQYF. The chain combines TRBV3-1 (or the pseudogene TRBV3-2) with TRBJ2-5, with 8 bases fitting TRBD1. There are 14 residues in the CDR3. Germline V gene data show CDR1 as LGHDT and CDR2 as YNNKEL (reference sequence). Trimming cost V 6 bases and J 5 bases; bases outside gene matches: 8.

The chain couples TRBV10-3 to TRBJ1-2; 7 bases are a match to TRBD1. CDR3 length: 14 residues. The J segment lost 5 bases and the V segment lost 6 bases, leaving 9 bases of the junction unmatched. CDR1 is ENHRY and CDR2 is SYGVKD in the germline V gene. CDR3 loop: CAISAGTALYGYTF. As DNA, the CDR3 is TGTGCCATCAGCGCCGGGACAGCTCTGTATGGCTACACCTTC.

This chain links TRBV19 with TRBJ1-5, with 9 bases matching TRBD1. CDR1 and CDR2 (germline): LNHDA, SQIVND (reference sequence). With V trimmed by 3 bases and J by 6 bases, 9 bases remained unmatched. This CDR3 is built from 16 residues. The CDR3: CASSIAGQGSGQPQHF. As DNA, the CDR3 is TGTGCCAGTAGTATCGCGGGACAGGGAAGCGGTCAGCCCCAGCATTTT.

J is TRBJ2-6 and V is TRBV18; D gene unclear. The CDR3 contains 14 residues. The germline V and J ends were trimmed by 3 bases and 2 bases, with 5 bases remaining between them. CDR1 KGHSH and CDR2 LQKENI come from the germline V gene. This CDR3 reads CASSPAAGANVLTF. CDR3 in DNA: TGTGCCAGCTCACCGGCGGCTGGGGCCAACGTCCTGACTTTC.

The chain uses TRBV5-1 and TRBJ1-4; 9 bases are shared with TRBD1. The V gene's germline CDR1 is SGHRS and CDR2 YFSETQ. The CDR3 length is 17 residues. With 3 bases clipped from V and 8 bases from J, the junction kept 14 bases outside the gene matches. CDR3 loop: CASSSSVTGGVGEKLFF. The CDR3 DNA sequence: TGCGCCAGCAGCTCCTCCGTGACAGGGGGGGTCGGGGAAAAACTGTTTTTT.

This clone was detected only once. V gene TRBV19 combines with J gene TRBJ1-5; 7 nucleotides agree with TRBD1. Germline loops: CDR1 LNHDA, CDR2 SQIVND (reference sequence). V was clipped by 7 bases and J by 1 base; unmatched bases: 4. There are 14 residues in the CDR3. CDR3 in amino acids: CASKEGQSNQPQHF. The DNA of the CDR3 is TGTGCCAGTAAAGAGGGACAGAGCAATCAGCCCCAGCATTTT.

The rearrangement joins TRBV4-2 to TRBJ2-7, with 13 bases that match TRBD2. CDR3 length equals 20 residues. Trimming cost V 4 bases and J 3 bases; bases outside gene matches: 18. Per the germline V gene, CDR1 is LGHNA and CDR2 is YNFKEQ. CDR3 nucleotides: TGTGCCAGCAGCCCCCAGGTACGGACTAGCGGGAGCTTTGTAAACTACGAGCAGTACTTC. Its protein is CASSPQVRTSGSFVNYEQYF.

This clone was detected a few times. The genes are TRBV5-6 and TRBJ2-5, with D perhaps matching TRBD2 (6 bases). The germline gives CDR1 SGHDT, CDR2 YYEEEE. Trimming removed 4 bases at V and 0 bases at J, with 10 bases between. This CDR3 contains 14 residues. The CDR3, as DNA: TGTGCCAGCAGCGGGGGGACCAACCAAGAGACCCAGTACTTC. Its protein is CASSGGTNQETQYF. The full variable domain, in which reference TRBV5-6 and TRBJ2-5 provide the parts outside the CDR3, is DAGVTQSPTHLIKTRGQQVTLRCSPKSGHDTVSWYQQALGQGPQFIFQYYEEEERQRGNFPDRFSGHQFPNYSSELNVNALLLGDSALYLCASSGGTNQETQYFGPGTRLLVL.

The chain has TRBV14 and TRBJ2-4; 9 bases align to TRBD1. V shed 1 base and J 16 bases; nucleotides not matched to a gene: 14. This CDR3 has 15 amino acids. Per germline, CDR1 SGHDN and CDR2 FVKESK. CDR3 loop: CASSQVRRDRELLYF. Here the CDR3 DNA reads TGTGCCAGCAGCCAAGTAAGGCGGGACAGGGAGTTACTATACTTC.

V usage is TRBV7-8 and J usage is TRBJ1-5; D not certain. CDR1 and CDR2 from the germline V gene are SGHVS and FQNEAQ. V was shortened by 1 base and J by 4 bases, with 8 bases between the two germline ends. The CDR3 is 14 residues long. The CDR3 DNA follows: TGTGCCAGCAGCTTAGAGTTGCGGAATCAGCCCCAGCATTTT. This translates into CASSLELRNQPQHF.

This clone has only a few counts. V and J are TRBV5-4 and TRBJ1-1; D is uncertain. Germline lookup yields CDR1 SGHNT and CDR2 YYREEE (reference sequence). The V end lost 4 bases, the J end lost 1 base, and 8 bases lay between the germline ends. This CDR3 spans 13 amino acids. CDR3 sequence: CASSIAGNTEAFF. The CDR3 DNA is TGTGCCAGCAGCATTGCAGGGAACACTGAAGCTTTCTTT.